This entry lists 10 T cell receptor beta chains sequenced from one sample in a study of blood T cells in healthy people across ages. Together with a sample-barcoded 5' primer, a J-beta primer mix was included in a second PCR lasting roughly 6 to 12 cycles. TCRdb re-called the 5' RACE reads with MiXCR, one entry per CDR3 protein. The top ten clones hold approximately 15% of a sample with roughly 700,000 distinct CDR3 sequences, roughly 32% of them seen once. The material sequenced was blood. These receptors all stem from a woman older than 75 in good health.

This clonotype was observed at least ten times. The chain joins TRBV12-3 or TRBV12-4 to TRBJ2-7, with 9 bases matching TRBD1. The CDR3 sequence is 14 residues long. Unmatched junction bases numbered 7, after V lost 5 bases and J lost 5 bases. CDR3 coding DNA: TGTGCCAGCAGTCTTACAGGGGGCTGGGACGAGCAGTACTTC. It codes for CASSLTGGWDEQYF.

Turning to this clonotype: A read error is possible here, since a much larger clone lies one base away. This chain uses TRBV6-1 with TRBJ1-5; D is uncertain. The CDR3 totals 12 residues. Looked up from germline, CDR1 is MNHNS and CDR2 is SASEGT. V lost 6 bases to trimming and J lost 3 bases, with 6 bases between them. CDR3 nucleotide sequence: TGTGCCAGCAGACCTTACAATCAGCCCCAGCATTTT. Amino acid sequence: CASRPYNQPQHF.

In the case of this clonotype: This could be a read error, since a much larger clone is one nucleotide away. The V call is TRBV5-1, the J call TRBJ2-1; 9 bases map to TRBD1. The CDR3 runs 15 residues. Germline CDR1 reads SGHRS; CDR2 reads YFSETQ. CDR3 bases: TGCGCCAGCAGCCAAGGACAGGGGACCTACAATGGGCAGTTCTTC. It yields the protein CASSQGQGTYNGQFF.

This clonotype was observed many times. The V call is TRBV18, the J call TRBJ2-1; D unclear. Germline CDR1 reads KGHSH; CDR2 reads LQKENI. V gave up 2 bases and J gave up 5 bases, with 4 bases separating them. CDR3 length: 12 amino acids. The CDR3 spells CASSPANNEQFF. CDR3 DNA sequence: TGTGCCAGCTCACCAGCTAACAATGAGCAGTTCTTC.

This clonotype was counted only a few times. The chain couples TRBV6-6 to TRBJ2-1; either TRBD1 or TRBD2 may fit D (5 bases each). The J call could be wrong; TRBJ2-7 is a better fit for the DNA end. The length of the CDR3 is 14 residues. Germline values: CDR1 MNHNY, CDR2 SVGAGI (reference sequence). The CDR3 is CASIPGRWYNEQYF. As DNA, the CDR3 is TGTGCCAGCATCCCGGGGCGGTGGTACAATGAGCAGTACTTC.

This chain uses TRBV3-1 with TRBJ1-6; D call uncertain. CDR1 and CDR2 (germline): LGHDT, YNNKEL (reference sequence). The V end lost 0 bases, the J end lost 10 bases, and 10 bases lay between the germline ends. CDR3 length: 14 residues. The CDR3 coding sequence is TGTGCCAGCAGCCAAGATGGCGGTCGATCACCCCTCCACTTT. Its protein product is CASSQDGGRSPLHF.

A word on this clonotype: One base away lies a much larger clone, so this may be a sequencing read error. The V and J genes are TRBV30 and TRBJ2-1; tentatively, D is TRBD1 or TRBD2 (6 bases each). The J call may not be correct, given that the DNA end is closer to TRBJ2-7. This CDR3 has 14 residues. CDR1 is GTSNPN and CDR2 is SVGIG in the germline V gene (reference sequence). DNA for the CDR3: TGTGCCTGGAGTGTACAGGGCGGGAATTATGAGCAGTACTTC. It is translated as CAWSVQGGNYEQYF.

This clonotype was seen more than once but under ten times. The chain joins TRBV7-2 to TRBJ2-7; the match to TRBD1 covers 12 bases. Trimming cost V 5 bases and J 7 bases; bases outside gene matches: 15. CDR1 is SGHTA, CDR2 FQGNSA, per germline. CDR3 length: 17 amino acids. CDR3 in amino acids: CASSRNWGQGAYNEQYF. CDR3 DNA sequence: TGTGCCAGCAGCCGGAATTGGGGACAGGGGGCTTACAATGAGCAGTACTTC. Supplemented by reference TRBV7-2 and TRBJ2-7, the full variable domain reads GAGVSQSPSNKVTEKGKDVELRCDPISGHTALYWYRQSLGQGLEFLIYFQGNSAPDKSGLPSDRFSAERTGGSVSTLTIQRTQQEDSAVYLCASSRNWGQGAYNEQYFGPGTRLTVT.

In this sample, this clonotype turned up many times. The chain couples TRBV4-2 to TRBJ2-7, with D hard to call. Germline V gene sequence: CDR1 LGHNA, CDR2 YNFKEQ. The CDR3 length is 14 residues. V lost 2 bases to trimming and J lost 2 bases, with 10 bases between them. The CDR3 DNA follows: TGTGCCAGCAGCCAACAGGACGCCACCTACGAGCAGTACTTC. This encodes CASSQQDATYEQYF.

This clonotype was seen repeatedly, ten times or more. The V gene is TRBV20-1, the J gene TRBJ2-7; 9 bases align to TRBD1. V trimming: 4 bases; J trimming: 5 bases; junction bases outside the gene matches: 12. CDR1 and CDR2 from the germline V gene are DFQATT and SNEGSKA (reference sequence). The CDR3 has 15 amino acids. The CDR3 here is CSAKGPGTGRDEQYF. In DNA, the CDR3 is TGCAGTGCTAAAGGCCCCGGGACAGGGCGTGACGAGCAGTACTTC.